This is a list of T cell receptor beta chains from one sample in a study of blood T cell repertoires in COVID-19. The data were produced by immunoSEQ multiplex PCR, yet TCRdb's version contains in-frame clones alone and is incomplete. The sample gives some 250,000 clones, around 85% of which show up once; just over 3% is in the top ten. What was sequenced was peripheral blood. These receptors were taken from a woman younger than 45 who had recovered from COVID-19. CDR3s include the opening cysteine and the closing phenylalanine or tryptophan. Each record gives: D gene, J gene, V gene, clone size, CDR3 protein, CDR3 DNA. The D gene is left open where the match is weak. Size values are once, few and many counts, or a class for expanded clones, and some rows have none.

>TRBD1|TRBJ2-5|TRBV7-6|.
CASSHPRTGGPNQETQYF
TGTGCCAGCAGCCACCCCCGGACAGGGGGCCCTAACCAAGAGACCCAGTACTTC
>.|TRBJ2-3|TRBV7-2|.
CATARTDTQYF
TGTGCCACGGCGCGGACAGATACGCAGTATTTT
>.|TRBJ2-7|TRBV5-1|.
CASSFDRTYEQYF
TGCGCCAGCAGCTTTGACAGAACCTACGAGCAGTACTTC
>TRBD1|TRBJ2-3|TRBV6-5|few
CASSYSNKDRLQYF
TGTGCCAGCAGTTACTCGAATAAGGACAGGCTGCAGTATTTT
>.|TRBJ1-6|TRBV5-1|.
CASSLAQGNNSPLHF
TGCGCCAGCAGCTTGGCACAGGGCAATAATTCACCCCTCCACTTT
>.|TRBJ2-3|TRBV4-1|.
CASSQVWGTRIDTQYF
TGCGCCAGCAGCCAAGTATGGGGGACTCGGATAGATACGCAGTATTTT
>TRBD1|TRBJ1-5|TRBV27|.
CASRPTGGAQHF
TGTGCCAGCAGACCCACAGGGGGGGCCCAGCATTTT
>TRBD1|TRBJ2-7|TRBV5-1|.
CASSQGQGTDPEQYF
TGCGCCAGCAGCCAGGGACAGGGAACTGACCCCGAGCAGTACTTC
>.|TRBJ1-2|TRBV7-2|.
CASRAPLQGQLNYGYTF
TGTGCCAGCAGAGCCCCCCTTCAGGGTCAACTCAACTATGGCTACACCTTC
>.|TRBJ2-5|TRBV6-1|.
CASSESIQETQYF
TGTGCCAGCAGTGAGTCCATCCAAGAGACCCAGTACTTC
>.|TRBJ2-7|TRBV3-1/TRBV3-2|.
CASAPPMGGYEQYF
TGTGCCAGCGCCCCGCCTATGGGGGGCTACGAGCAGTACTTC
>.|TRBJ1-5|TRBV21-1|.
CPPRPSRDSSNQPQHF
TGCCCCCCGAGGCCATCGAGGGACAGTAGCAATCAGCCCCAGCATTTT
>TRBD2|TRBJ2-1|TRBV5-6|.
CASSLAIAGGPWEQFF
TGTGCCAGCAGCTTGGCGATAGCGGGGGGGCCGTGGGAGCAGTTCTTC
>.|TRBJ1-5|TRBV2|.
CASSGDITGNQPQHF
TGTGCCAGCAGTGGGGACATCACGGGCAATCAGCCCCAGCATTTT
>.|TRBJ2-2|TRBV9|.
CASSVNPLVDTGELFF
TGTGCCAGCAGCGTAAATCCCCTAGTTGACACCGGGGAGCTGTTTTTT
>.|TRBJ2-2|TRBV4-1|once
CASSQDGLVSYPGELFF
TGCGCCAGCAGCCAAGATGGTCTAGTTTCATATCCCGGGGAGCTGTTTTTT
>.|TRBJ2-1|TRBV14|.
CASSQPLGILYNEQFF
TGTGCCAGCAGCCAACCCCTCGGGATTCTTTACAATGAGCAGTTCTTC
>TRBD2|TRBJ2-1|TRBV9|.
CASSVDSSGPYNEQFF
TGTGCCAGCAGCGTAGATAGTAGCGGGCCCTACAATGAGCAGTTCTTC
>.|TRBJ2-3|TRBV5-4|.
CASSLAHRSDTQYF
TGTGCCAGCAGCTTGGCTCACAGATCAGATACGCAGTATTTT
>.|TRBJ1-6|TRBV5-1|.
CASSHGSHNSPLHF
TGCGCCAGCAGCCACGGGAGCCATAATTCACCCCTCCACTTT
>TRBD2|TRBJ2-7|TRBV2|.
CASSLTSGGASEQYF
TGTGCCAGCAGTCTCACTAGCGGGGGGGCCTCCGAGCAGTACTTC
>.|TRBJ1-3|TRBV2|.
CASNGVEDTIYF
TGTGCCAGCAACGGGGTGGAGGACACCATATATTTT
>TRBD2|TRBJ2-1|TRBV29-1|.
CSVYGSLAGAVHSYNEQFF
TGCAGCGTCTATGGGTCACTAGCGGGGGCCGTACACTCCTACAATGAGCAGTTCTTC
>TRBD1|TRBJ2-7|TRBV5-1|.
CASSPGTGPTYEQYF
TGCGCCAGCAGCCCTGGGACAGGGCCAACCTACGAGCAGTACTTC
>.|TRBJ1-1|TRBV7-9|.
CASSLYEGETEAFF
TGTGCCAGCAGCTTGTATGAGGGGGAGACTGAAGCTTTCTTT
>.|TRBJ1-1|TRBV7-9|.
CASSLGGTGVAFF
TGTGCCAGCAGCTTAGGTGGAACAGGAGTAGCTTTCTTT
>.|TRBJ1-5|TRBV4-1|.
CASSQEGTLNQPQHF
TGCGCCAGCAGCCAAGAGGGGACTCTAAATCAGCCCCAGCATTTT
>TRBD2|TRBJ2-5|TRBV18|.
CASSPPTLAGSETQYF
TGTGCCAGCTCACCACCAACGCTAGCGGGGTCAGAGACCCAGTACTTC
>.|TRBJ1-2|TRBV12-5|.
CASGLVTTGYRYGYTF
TGTGCTAGTGGTTTGGTTACAACGGGGTATCGCTATGGCTACACCTTC
>TRBD1|TRBJ2-1|TRBV30|once
CAWSTWTGANEQFF
TGTGCCTGGAGTACCTGGACAGGGGCGAATGAGCAGTTCTTC
>TRBD1|TRBJ1-1|TRBV9|.
CASSTTGGTEAFF
TGTGCCAGCAGCACCACAGGGGGGACTGAAGCTTTCTTT
>.|TRBJ1-6|TRBV2|few
CASSEQGRGNSPLHF
TGTGCCAGCAGTGAACAGGGCCGGGGGAATTCACCCCTCCACTTT
>.|TRBJ1-1|TRBV5-1|.
CASEQGLNTEAFF
TGCGCCAGCGAACAGGGATTGAACACTGAAGCTTTCTTT
>TRBD2|TRBJ2-7|TRBV4-1|.
CASSQALTGTRSYEQYF
TGCGCCAGCAGCCAAGCCCTCACAGGGACTAGATCCTACGAGCAGTACTTC
>.|TRBJ2-1|TRBV4-1|.
CASSAQLGPYNEQFF
TGCGCCAGCAGCGCCCAGTTGGGCCCCTACAATGAGCAGTTCTTC
>TRBD1|TRBJ2-1|TRBV5-4|.
CASSLATGITYNEQFF
TGTGCCAGCAGCTTGGCGACAGGGATCACCTACAATGAGCAGTTCTTC
>.|TRBJ2-5|TRBV7-9|.
CASRGETQYF
TGTGCCAGTCGAGGAGAGACCCAGTACTTC
>TRBD1|TRBJ2-1|TRBV27|once
CASSLGTGGEVEFF
TGTGCCAGCAGCCTAGGGACAGGGGGCGAGGTGGAGTTCTTC
>.|TRBJ1-3|TRBV27|.
CASSSTGAGNTIYF
TGTGCCAGCAGTTCAACGGGGGCTGGAAACACCATATATTTT
>TRBD1|TRBJ1-4|TRBV5-1|.
CASSLAGTGEKLFF
TGCGCCAGCAGCTTGGCCGGGACAGGCGAAAAACTGTTTTTT
>TRBD1|TRBJ1-5|TRBV19|.
CASSKDRNQPQHF
TGTGCCAGTAGTAAGGACAGGAATCAGCCCCAGCATTTT
>.|TRBJ1-1|TRBV5-4|once
CASSERQTTMNTEAFF
TGTGCCAGCAGCGAAAGACAGACGACCATGAACACTGAAGCTTTCTTT
>TRBD2|TRBJ2-5|TRBV7-9|.
CASSLGGPSGGKETQYF
TGTGCCAGCAGCTTAGGTGGGCCTAGCGGGGGCAAAGAGACCCAGTACTTC
>.|TRBJ1-1|TRBV6-1|.
CASSEGWGESEAFF
TGTGCCAGCAGTGAAGGGTGGGGGGAGTCTGAAGCTTTCTTT
>TRBD2|TRBJ2-5|TRBV27|.
CASSFGTSGGQETQYF
TGTGCCAGCAGTTTCGGGACTAGCGGGGGCCAAGAGACCCAGTACTTC
>.|TRBJ1-4|TRBV12-3/TRBV12-4|.
CASSFPGEKLFF
TGTGCCAGCAGTTTTCCGGGTGAAAAACTGTTTTTT
>TRBD2|TRBJ2-1|TRBV29-1|.
CSVDGGEVDNEQFF
TGCAGCGTAGACGGGGGGGAGGTCGACAATGAGCAGTTCTTC
>TRBD1|TRBJ2-3|TRBV11-3|few
CASSSGQGATDTQYF
TGTGCCAGCAGCTCCGGACAGGGGGCAACAGATACGCAGTATTTT
>.|TRBJ2-3|TRBV4-3|.
CASSQDAGYRTDTQYF
TGCGCCAGCAGCCAAGATGCGGGGTATCGCACAGATACGCAGTATTTT
>.|TRBJ1-3|TRBV7-3|.
CASSPGGSAGNTIYF
TGTGCCAGCAGCCCAGGAGGGTCGGCCGGAAACACCATATATTTT
>.|TRBJ1-1|TRBV2|.
CASREGQENTEAFF
TGTGCCAGCAGAGAAGGACAAGAGAACACTGAAGCTTTCTTT
>.|TRBJ1-3|TRBV3-1/TRBV3-2|.
CASSQVRSYSGNTIYF
TGTGCCAGCAGCCAAGTGCGGAGTTACTCTGGAAACACCATATATTTT
>.|TRBJ1-1|TRBV10-1|.
CASSESGTAAGEAFF
TGCGCCAGCAGTGAGTCGGGGACGGCAGCGGGGGAAGCTTTCTTT
>.|TRBJ2-5|TRBV13|.
CASSLDPGGETQYF
TGTGCCAGCAGCTTAGATCCCGGAGGGGAGACCCAGTACTTC
>TRBD2|TRBJ2-3|TRBV6-5|.
CASSKGLAPDTQYF
TGTGCCAGCAGTAAGGGACTAGCGCCAGATACGCAGTATTTT
>.|TRBJ1-6|TRBV15|.
CATSQAVLGGSPLHF
TGTGCCACCAGTCAGGCGGTCCTGGGAGGTTCACCCCTCCACTTT